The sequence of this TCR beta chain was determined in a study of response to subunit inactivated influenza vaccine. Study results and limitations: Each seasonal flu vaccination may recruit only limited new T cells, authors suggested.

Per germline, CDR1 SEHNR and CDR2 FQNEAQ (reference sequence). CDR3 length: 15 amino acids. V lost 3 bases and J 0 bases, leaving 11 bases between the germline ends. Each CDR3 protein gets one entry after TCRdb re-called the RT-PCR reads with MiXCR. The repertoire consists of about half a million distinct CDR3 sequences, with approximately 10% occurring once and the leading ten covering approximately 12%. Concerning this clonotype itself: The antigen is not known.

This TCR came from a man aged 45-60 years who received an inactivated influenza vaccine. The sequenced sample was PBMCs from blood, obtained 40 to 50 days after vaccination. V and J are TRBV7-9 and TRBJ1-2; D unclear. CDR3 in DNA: TGTGCCAGCAGCTTTGCATCCCTCTCTAACTATGGCTACACCTTC. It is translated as CASSFASLSNYGYTF.